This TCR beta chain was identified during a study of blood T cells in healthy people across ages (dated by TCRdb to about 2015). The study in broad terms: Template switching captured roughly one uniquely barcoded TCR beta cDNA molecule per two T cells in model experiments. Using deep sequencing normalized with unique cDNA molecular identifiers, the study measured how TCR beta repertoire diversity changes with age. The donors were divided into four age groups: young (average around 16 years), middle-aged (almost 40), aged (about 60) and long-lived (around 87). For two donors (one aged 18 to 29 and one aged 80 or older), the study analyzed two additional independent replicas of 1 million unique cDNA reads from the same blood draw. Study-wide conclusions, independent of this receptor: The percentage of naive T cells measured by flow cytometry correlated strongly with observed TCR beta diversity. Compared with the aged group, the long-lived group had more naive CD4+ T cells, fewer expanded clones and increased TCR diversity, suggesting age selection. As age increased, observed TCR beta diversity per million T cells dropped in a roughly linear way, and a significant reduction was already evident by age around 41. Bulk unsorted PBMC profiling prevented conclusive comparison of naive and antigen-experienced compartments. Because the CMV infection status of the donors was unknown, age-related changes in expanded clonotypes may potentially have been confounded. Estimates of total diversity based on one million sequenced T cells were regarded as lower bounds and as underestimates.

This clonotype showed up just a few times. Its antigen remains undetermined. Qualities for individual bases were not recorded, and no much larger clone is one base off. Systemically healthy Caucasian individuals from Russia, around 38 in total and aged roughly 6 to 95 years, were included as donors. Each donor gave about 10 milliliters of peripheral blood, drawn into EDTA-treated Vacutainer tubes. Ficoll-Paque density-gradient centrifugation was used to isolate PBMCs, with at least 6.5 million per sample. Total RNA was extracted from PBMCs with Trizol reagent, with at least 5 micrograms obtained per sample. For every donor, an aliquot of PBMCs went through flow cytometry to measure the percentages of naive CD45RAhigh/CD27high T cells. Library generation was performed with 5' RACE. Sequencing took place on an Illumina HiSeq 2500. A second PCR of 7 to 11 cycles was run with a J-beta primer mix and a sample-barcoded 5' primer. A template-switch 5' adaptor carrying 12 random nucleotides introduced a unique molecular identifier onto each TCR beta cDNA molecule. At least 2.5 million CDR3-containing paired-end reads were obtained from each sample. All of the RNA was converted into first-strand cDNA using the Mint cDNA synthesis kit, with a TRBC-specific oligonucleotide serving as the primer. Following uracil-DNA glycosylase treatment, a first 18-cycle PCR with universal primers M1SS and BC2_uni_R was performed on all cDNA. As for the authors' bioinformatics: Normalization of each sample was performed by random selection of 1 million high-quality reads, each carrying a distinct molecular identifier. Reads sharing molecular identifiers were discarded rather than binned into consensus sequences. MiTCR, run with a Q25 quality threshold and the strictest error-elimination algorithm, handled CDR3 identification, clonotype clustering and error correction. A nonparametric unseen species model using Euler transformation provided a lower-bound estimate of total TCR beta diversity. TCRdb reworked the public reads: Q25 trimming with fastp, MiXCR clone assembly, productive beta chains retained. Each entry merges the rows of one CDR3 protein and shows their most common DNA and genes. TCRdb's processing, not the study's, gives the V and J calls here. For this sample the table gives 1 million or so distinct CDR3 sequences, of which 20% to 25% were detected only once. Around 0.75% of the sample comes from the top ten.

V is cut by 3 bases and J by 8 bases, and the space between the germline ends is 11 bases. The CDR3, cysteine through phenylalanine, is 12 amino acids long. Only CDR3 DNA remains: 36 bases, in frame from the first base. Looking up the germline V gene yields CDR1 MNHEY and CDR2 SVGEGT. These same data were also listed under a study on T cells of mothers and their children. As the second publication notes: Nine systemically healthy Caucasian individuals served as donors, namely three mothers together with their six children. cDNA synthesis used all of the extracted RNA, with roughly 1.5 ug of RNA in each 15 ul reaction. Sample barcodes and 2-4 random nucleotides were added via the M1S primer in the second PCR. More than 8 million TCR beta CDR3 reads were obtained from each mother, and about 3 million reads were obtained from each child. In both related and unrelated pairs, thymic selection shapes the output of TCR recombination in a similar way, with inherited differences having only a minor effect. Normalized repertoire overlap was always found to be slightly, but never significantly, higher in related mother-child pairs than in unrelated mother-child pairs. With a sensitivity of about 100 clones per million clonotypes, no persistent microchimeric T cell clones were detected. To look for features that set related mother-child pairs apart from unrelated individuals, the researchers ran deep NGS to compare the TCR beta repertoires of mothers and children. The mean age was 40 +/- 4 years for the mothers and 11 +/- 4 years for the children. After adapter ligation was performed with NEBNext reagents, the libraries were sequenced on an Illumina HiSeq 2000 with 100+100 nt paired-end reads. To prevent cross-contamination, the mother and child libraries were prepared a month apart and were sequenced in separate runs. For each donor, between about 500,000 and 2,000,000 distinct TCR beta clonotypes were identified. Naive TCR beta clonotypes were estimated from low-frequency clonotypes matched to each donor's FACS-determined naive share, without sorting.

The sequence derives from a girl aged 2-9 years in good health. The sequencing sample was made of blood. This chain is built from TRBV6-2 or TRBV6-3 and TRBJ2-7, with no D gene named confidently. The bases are TGTGCCAGCAGTTATTCTCTGGGCCAGCAGTACTTC. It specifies CASSYSLGQQYF.